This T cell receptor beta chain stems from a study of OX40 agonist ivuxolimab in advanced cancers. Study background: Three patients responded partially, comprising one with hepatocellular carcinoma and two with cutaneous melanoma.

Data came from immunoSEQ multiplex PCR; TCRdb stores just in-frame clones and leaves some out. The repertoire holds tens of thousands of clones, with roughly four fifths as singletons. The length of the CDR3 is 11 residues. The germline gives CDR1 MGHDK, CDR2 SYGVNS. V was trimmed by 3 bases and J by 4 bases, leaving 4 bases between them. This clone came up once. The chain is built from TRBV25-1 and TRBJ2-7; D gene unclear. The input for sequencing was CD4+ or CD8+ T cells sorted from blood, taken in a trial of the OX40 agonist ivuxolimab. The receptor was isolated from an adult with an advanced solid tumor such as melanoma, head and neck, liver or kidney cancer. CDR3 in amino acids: CASSEVYEQYF. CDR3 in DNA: TGTGCCAGCAGTGAGGTGTACGAGCAGTACTTC.